Below are 12 T cell receptor beta chains sequenced from a single sample in a study of HIV-infected children after antiretroviral therapy interruption. Unique molecular identifiers were included in an RNA-based 3' RACE TCR library. From the 3' RACE reads, TCRdb called clonotypes with MiXCR, one entry per CDR3 protein. This sample carries more than 75,000 distinct CDR3 sequences, 6% to 8.5% of them seen once, and the ten largest clones take about 1.1%. As for treatment: PENTA 11 planned treatment interruption arm or continuous ART arm. Here the sequenced sample was CD45RA+ CD4+ T cells from PBMCs, pooled from several time points, taken from a donor given antiretroviral therapy, either interrupted or continuous. Documented subset: naive CD4+ CD45RA+ CD45RO- T cells. Receptors were obtained from a pool of human donors with HIV.

The table lists this clonotype with a few counts. The CDR3, as DNA: TGTGCCAGCAGCACAACCCCACAGGTCAATGAGCAGTTCTTC. It specifies CASSTTPQVNEQFF. This chain joins TRBV5-6 and TRBJ2-1, with D possibly being TRBD1 (5 bases). Germline CDR1 SGHDT, CDR2 YYEEEE. The CDR3 runs to 14 residues. V lost 4 bases and J lost 6, with 14 bases in between.

With respect to this clonotype: This may be a read error: a much more frequent sequence differs by one nucleotide. The rearrangement joins TRBV29-1 to TRBJ2-3; D perhaps matches TRBD2 (5 bases). CDR3 length: 15 amino acids. CDR1 and CDR2 (germline): SQVTM, ANQGSEA. The ends were cut back, 4 bases at V and 4 bases at J, with 18 bases in the middle. This chain's CDR3 is CSVGYDRRGSDTQYF. DNA of the CDR3: TGCAGCGTTGGATACGATCGCCGGGGTTCAGATACGCAGTATTTT.

This clonotype was counted between two and nine times. The chain links TRBV28 to TRBJ2-7; D may match TRBD1 or TRBD2 (5 bases each). The CDR3 runs to 13 residues. In germline, CDR1 is MDHEN, CDR2 SYDVKM. The V and J ends lost 11 bases and 2 bases respectively, with 16 bases between them. CDR3 sequence reads: CAAGTLNTYEQYF. CDR3 nucleotide sequence: TGTGCCGCCGGGACCCTCAATACCTACGAGCAGTACTTC.

The chain is built from TRBV6-1 and TRBJ2-1; 8 positions match TRBD2. CDR1 is MNHNS, CDR2 SASEGT, per germline. V dropped 0 bases and J dropped 12; count of bases not matched to a gene: 4. The length of the CDR3 is 13 residues. This CDR3 reads CASSEARGVAQFF. The CDR3 DNA sequence: TGTGCCAGCAGTGAAGCGCGGGGGGTTGCGCAGTTCTTC.

This clonotype has ten or more counts. The chain employs TRBV12-3 or TRBV12-4 and TRBJ1-1; perhaps TRBD1 as D (6 bases). With 6 bases removed from V and 14 bases from J, the gap between germline ends came to 19 bases. This CDR3 is 12 amino acids long. CDR3 region: CASSLPAGEVFF. The CDR3 DNA is TGTGCCAGCAGCTTACCTGCAGGGGAAGTCTTCTTT.

In this sample, this clonotype turned up many times. The rearrangement uses TRBV20-1 and TRBJ1-1; TRBD1 matches 7 bases. This CDR3 is built from 15 residues. From germline, CDR1 is DFQATT and CDR2 SNEGSKA (reference sequence). The ends lost 6 bases at V and 0 bases at J; junction bases unmatched: 10. The CDR3 sequence is CSAPAPGQLNTEAFF. CDR3 in DNA: TGCAGTGCCCCAGCGCCGGGACAGCTGAACACTGAAGCTTTCTTT.

This clonotype has ten or more counts. The chain employs TRBV12-3 or TRBV12-4 and TRBJ2-2; 8 bases map to TRBD1. This CDR3 is built from 15 residues. The junction had 4 bases not matched to a gene; V was cut back by 6 bases and J by 1 base. The CDR3 region has the DNA TGTGCCAGCAGCACCGGGACAGGGAACACCGGGGAGCTGTTTTTT. This codes for CASSTGTGNTGELFF.

V usage is TRBV6-2 or TRBV6-3 and J usage is TRBJ2-4; no clear D gene. Per germline, CDR1 MNHEY and CDR2 SVGEGT. V gave up 2 bases and J gave up 2 bases, with 7 bases separating them. The length of the CDR3 is 14 residues. CDR3 in DNA: TGTGCCAGCAGTTACCTGGGGACCAAAAACATTCAGTACTTC. Residues: CASSYLGTKNIQYF.

There are many counts of this clonotype. The CDR3 DNA is TGTGCCAGCTCACCGAAACAGGGGGCGACAGATACGCAGTATTTT. This sequence encodes CASSPKQGATDTQYF. The chain is built from TRBV18 and TRBJ2-3, with TRBD1 matching 9 bases. The CDR3 runs to 15 residues. CDR1 and CDR2 from the germline V gene are KGHSH and LQKENI. V was pared by 3 bases and J by 3 bases, with 4 bases of the junction left unmatched. Full variable domain (outside the CDR3, taken from reference TRBV18 and TRBJ2-3): NAGVMQNPRHLVRRRGQEARLRCSPMKGHSHVYWYRQLPEEGLKFMVYLQKENIIDESGMPKERFSAEFPKEGPSILRIQQVVRGDSAAYFCASSPKQGATDTQYFGPGTRLTVL.

V and J are TRBV10-2 and TRBJ2-7, with D unresolved. This CDR3 comprises 11 residues. The ends were cut back, 6 bases at V and 2 bases at J, with 5 bases in the middle. CDR1 and CDR2 (germline): WSHSY, SAAADI. The chain's CDR3 is CASRDPYEQYF. The CDR3 DNA is TGCGCCAGCAGGGACCCCTACGAGCAGTACTTC.

Many counts were recorded for this clonotype. V gene TRBV28 combines with J gene TRBJ2-2; the D gene could be TRBD1 or TRBD2 (6 bases each). This CDR3 is 15 amino acids long. CDR1 is MDHEN and CDR2 is SYDVKM in the germline V gene. The ends were cut back, 5 bases at V and 7 bases at J, with 17 bases in the middle. The DNA of the CDR3 is TGTGCCAGCAGTCTCCGGGGGCAGGGTGTCGGGGAGCTGTTTTTT. Its translation: CASSLRGQGVGELFF.

Ten or more counts support this clonotype. V usage is TRBV6-6 and J usage is TRBJ2-7; D unclear. CDR1 and CDR2 (germline): MNHNY, SVGAGI (reference sequence). This CDR3 contains 12 residues. V dropped 6 bases and J dropped 0 bases, with 6 bases sitting between them. DNA of the CDR3: TGTGCCAGCAGGAGGACCTCCTACGAGCAGTACTTC. Amino acid sequence: CASRRTSYEQYF.